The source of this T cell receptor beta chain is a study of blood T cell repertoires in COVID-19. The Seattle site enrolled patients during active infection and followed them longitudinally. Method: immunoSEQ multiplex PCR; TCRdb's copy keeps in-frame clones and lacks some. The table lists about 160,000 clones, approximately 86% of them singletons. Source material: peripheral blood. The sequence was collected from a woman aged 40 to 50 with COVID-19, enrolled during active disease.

The CDR3, as DNA: TGCGCCAGCAGCCACCCGGGACTAGTTCCGGAGACCCAGTACTTC. Amino acid sequence: CASSHPGLVPETQYF. This sequence joins TRBV4-1 and TRBJ2-5; 8 positions agree with TRBD2. Germline V gene data show CDR1 as MGHRA and CDR2 as YSYEKL. V shed 3 bases, J shed 5 bases, and the junction held 8 bases outside the gene matches. The CDR3 sequence is 15 residues long.